The present TCR beta chain was sequenced within a study of blood T cell repertoires in COVID-19. Study in general: Acute and convalescent COVID-19 samples came from the United States, Italy and Spain.

The CDR3 extends over 18 amino acids. The V end lost 6 bases, the J end lost 0 bases, and 21 bases lay between the germline ends. Germline loops: CDR1 MDHEN, CDR2 SYDVKM. In the source study's methods: From reference gene primer amplification, estimates of nucleated cell counts were derived. TCRdb keeps only in-frame clones here, not all; method: immunoSEQ multiplex PCR. The V and J calls and the clone size are those of that table, but D and trimming were determined from the DNA. The data show fewer than 150,000 clones, with about 75% seen just once and 20% held by the top ten. Sequencing was carried out using peripheral blood. This rearrangement joins TRBV28 to TRBJ1-5, with a tentative D call TRBD1 (5 bases). The receptor was derived from an older man with acute or convalescent COVID-19. CDR3 in amino acids: CASSPMWLQAYSNQPQHF. The CDR3 DNA sequence: TGTGCCAGCAGCCCTATGTGGCTACAGGCATATAGCAATCAGCCCCAGCATTTT.